This TCR beta chain was recorded in a study of T cells in localized non-small cell lung cancer. Overall study results and limits: Investigators sequenced only a single tumor region, leaving heterogeneity possible. The appearance of a median about 62 of the top 100 tumor clones was seen in adjacent lung. There was higher T cell clonality in uninvolved adjacent lung than in tumor, and it was highest there.

Regarding this clone: Its antigen is unidentified.

The length of the CDR3 is 18 residues. The germline V gene has CDR1 SGHTA and CDR2 FQGNSA. V was trimmed by 4 bases and J by 2 bases, leaving 21 bases between them. Measured with immunoSEQ multiplex PCR; TCRdb has only the in-frame clones, and not every one. The sample has some 17,000 clones, approximately 82% seen once. The chain is built from TRBV7-2 and TRBJ1-5; perhaps TRBD1 as D (5 bases). The sequencing used peripheral blood, collected before any cancer treatment. The receptor's source is a male donor older than 55 with stage III lung adenocarcinoma. The CDR3 DNA reads as TGTGCCAGCAGCTCTTGGGACCACCTGAACCCGGGCAATCAGCCCCAGCATTTT. Amino acid sequence: CASSSWDHLNPGNQPQHF.